This TCR beta chain was found in a study of CD8 T cells in ankylosing spondylitis. Study findings and constraints: Seven to nine highly homologous variants formed a TCR beta motif that appeared characteristic of ankylosing spondylitis blood. Significant enrichment of disease-linked clones was reported in matched ankylosing spondylitis synovial fluid. As for the disease-linked clones, they showed a CD8+ phenotype and occurred at relatively low frequencies in peripheral blood.

This clonotype was counted once. Its target is not known. The germline CDR1 and CDR2 sequences are MNHNS and SASEGT. Trimming removed 7 bases from V and 0 bases from J, with 13 bases in between. The CDR3 extends over 16 amino acids. Molecular-barcoded quantitative 5'-RACE produced these TCR beta libraries. A single record per CDR3 protein comes from TCRdb applying MiXCR to the 5' RACE reads. In the table there are some 400,000 distinct CDR3 sequences, approximately 20% of which are singletons. What was sequenced was blood, either unsorted or a sorted T cell fraction (not recorded which). The chain recombines TRBV6-1 with TRBJ2-6; weak D call: TRBD1 (6 bases). The clonotype originates from a male donor with ankylosing spondylitis. CDR3 sequence: CASNPGHRSGANVLTF. For the CDR3, the DNA is TGTGCCAGCAACCCGGGACACCGCTCTGGGGCCAACGTCCTGACTTTC.